Listed here are 11 T cell receptor beta chains from one sample, sequenced in a study of T cell clones after liver transplantation. Libraries were prepared by immunoSEQ multiplex PCR; TCRdb keeps only in-frame clonotypes and omits some of them. The repertoire holds 72,000 or so clones, approximately 87% seen once, with roughly 2.8% in the top ten. This material consisted of CD4+ T cells from blood, taken at the 22-month timepoint. The receptors derive from a human patient who received a liver transplant. Some T cells may be graft donor cells.

The rearrangement joins TRBV4-3 to TRBJ2-6; the D gene is possibly TRBD2 (5 bases). Germline CDR1 and CDR2: LGHNA and YSLEER. V lost 0 bases and J 2 bases, leaving 17 bases between the germline ends. This CDR3 has 19 amino acids. The CDR3 nucleotides are TGCGCCAGCAGCCAAGATCACGGGGAACTACGGGCTGGGGCCAACGTCCTGACTTTC. It specifies CASSQDHGELRAGANVLTF.

This chain connects TRBV6-5 to TRBJ2-3; 8 positions match TRBD1. V gave up 6 bases and J gave up 0 bases; unmatched junction bases: 2. Germline V gives CDR1 MNHEY, CDR2 SVGAGI. CDR3 size: 14 residues. As DNA, the CDR3 is TGTGCCAGCAGCAGGGGGCGAAGCACAGATACGCAGTATTTT. Amino acid sequence: CASSRGRSTDTQYF.

This chain connects TRBV6-1 to TRBJ2-5; weak D call: TRBD2 (5 bases). The CDR3 spans 15 residues. Germline CDR1 reads MNHNS; CDR2 reads SASEGT. The V end lost 3 bases, the J end lost 3 bases, and 14 bases lay between the germline ends. The CDR3 region has the DNA TGTGCCAGCAGTGATCCCCGCGGAGGCAAAGAGACCCAGTACTTC. This codes for CASSDPRGGKETQYF.

This chain joins TRBV5-5 and TRBJ2-4, with D perhaps matching TRBD1 (6 bases). V was shortened by 0 bases and J by 6 bases, with 13 bases between the two germline ends. CDR1 is SGHKS and CDR2 is YYEKEE in the germline V gene (reference sequence). There are 15 residues in the CDR3. CDR3 DNA: TGTGCCAGCAGCTTGGAAGCCACAGGGAGAAACATTCAGTACTTC. Protein: CASSLEATGRNIQYF.

As DNA, the CDR3 is TGTGCCAGCAGTGGGCACACCCCGCGGGAGCAGTACTTC. Its translation is CASSGHTPREQYF. The gene calls are TRBV25-1 and TRBJ2-7, with D unclear. V dropped 4 bases and J dropped 7 bases, with 14 bases sitting between them. This CDR3 comprises 13 residues. Looked up from germline, CDR1 is MGHDK and CDR2 is SYGVNS.

This clone is a singleton in its sample. This chain connects TRBV7-3 to TRBJ1-2, with a tentative D call TRBD1 (5 bases). The germline gives CDR1 SGHTA, CDR2 FQGTGA. V gave up 4 bases and J gave up 2 bases, with 14 bases separating them. The CDR3 extends over 15 amino acids. The CDR3 DNA reads as TGTGCCAGCAGCTACGGGGCTGGACCCAACTATGGCTACACCTTC. This encodes CASSYGAGPNYGYTF.

The chain recombines TRBV13 with TRBJ1-2; TRBD1 agrees at 9 bases. V trimming: 5 bases; J trimming: 5 bases; junction bases outside the gene matches: 6. Per the germline V gene, CDR1 is PRHDT and CDR2 is FYEKMQ (reference sequence). The CDR3 covers 14 residues. CDR3 in DNA: TGTGCCAGCAGCCACGGGACAGGGAAATATGGCTACACCTTC. This encodes CASSHGTGKYGYTF.

This rearrangement joins TRBV5-1 to TRBJ2-1; perhaps TRBD1 as D (5 bases). The CDR3 is made up of 15 amino acids. Trimming removed 2 bases from V and 8 bases from J, with 17 bases in between. Germline values: CDR1 SGHRS, CDR2 YFSETQ. CDR3 in DNA: TGCGCCAGCAGCTTTCGGGCAGGGAAGGCGGATGAGCAGTTCTTC. It encodes CASSFRAGKADEQFF.

The J gene is TRBJ2-1, the V gene TRBV7-6, with D possibly being TRBD2 (6 bases). V dropped 5 bases and J dropped 9 bases, with 17 bases sitting between them. Germline CDR1 and CDR2: SGHVS and FNYEAQ. The CDR3 runs to 14 residues. The CDR3, as DNA: TGTGCCAGCAGCGCCCGGCGGGATATAGGTGAGCAGTTCTTC. It translates to CASSARRDIGEQFF.

The chain carries TRBV2 and TRBJ1-1; D gene uncertain. Per the germline V gene, CDR1 is SNHLY and CDR2 is FYNNEI. CDR3 length: 13 residues. Trimming removed 4 bases from V and 4 bases from J, with 10 bases in between. CDR3 region: CASSVGWTTEAFF. CDR3 sequence (DNA): TGTGCCAGCAGTGTAGGGTGGACCACTGAAGCTTTCTTT.

The chain uses TRBV19 and TRBJ2-5; D possibly corresponds to TRBD2 (6 bases). V lost 2 bases and J lost 4, with 14 bases in between. The CDR3 is 15 amino acids. The germline CDR1 and CDR2 sequences are LNHDA and SQIVND (reference sequence). CDR3 bases: TGTGCCAGTAGTATACTAGCGAGTTTCGGAGAGACCCAGTACTTC. It specifies CASSILASFGETQYF.